This T cell receptor (beta chain) originates from a study of T cells after yellow fever vaccination. Background on the study: Preparation of the low-cell-number fractions used SMART-Seq v4 Ultra Low Input. Study findings and constraints: Though weaker, the secondary response peaked faster, on day 5 versus 15. At 95% to 98% for CD4 and over 80% for CD8, most primary-vaccination clones showed up again after the booster.

CDR1 and CDR2 from the germline V gene are SEHNR and FQNEAQ (reference sequence). CDR3 length: 14 amino acids. V gave up 4 bases and J gave up 1 base, with 9 bases separating them. It was through 5'RACE template switching that TCR cDNA was made, with a universal primer site and UMIs added. TCRdb recomputed calls from the 5' RACE reads with MiXCR, one row per CDR3 protein. Found here are around 610,000 distinct CDR3 sequences, about 13% of them singletons; the top ten hold around 15%. There are a few counts of this clonotype. Its cognate antigen is unknown. Material: PBMCs, obtained on the day of the yellow fever booster vaccination. The clonotype comes from a man younger than 45 who received the YFV17D yellow fever vaccine. This chain joins TRBV7-9 and TRBJ2-3; D not resolved. Here the CDR3 reads CASSSSAGTDTQYF. The CDR3, as DNA: TGTGCCAGCAGCTCCTCGGCCGGCACAGATACGCAGTATTTT.